Sequencing of this T cell receptor beta chain was carried out in a study of shared clonotypes between healthy human individuals (dated by TCRdb to the early 2020s). At the level of the whole study: Three men and a couple of women, aged 18 to 49 years, made up the cohort. Per donor, three plates each were used for CD4 naive and CD4 memory, two for CD8 naive, and one for CD8 memory. To estimate repertoire size and how much clonotypes are shared between individuals, the study performed deep sequencing of blood TCR repertoires from about five healthy adults. Different laboratories and diverse techniques were used to prepare libraries and sequence TCR repertoires, to increase sequencing depth and limit assay-specific biases. Leukapheresis yielded between about 0.9 and 9.5 billion PBMCs per donor.

The donors were healthy, HIV-negative adults who had no recently reported acute infections or vaccinations. All donors were Caucasian adults living in Nashville, Tennessee, USA. CD4+ T cells were enriched by magnetic negative selection; naive cells were then positively selected on CD45RA, and the negative fraction formed the memory subset. Blood was collected by leukapheresis, and PBMCs were isolated by Ficoll-Histopaque density gradient centrifugation and then cryopreserved in liquid nitrogen vapor phase. Purity and quantity of every magnetically sorted T cell population were checked by analytical flow cytometry. Each sorted fraction had its genomic DNA isolated and then quantified by UV absorbance on a Nanodrop 2000c. V and J are truncated by 3 bases and 5 bases respectively, leaving an intervening sequence of 13 bases. There are 14 amino acids in the CDR3, from cysteine to phenylalanine inclusive. Only CDR3 DNA remains: 42 bases, in frame from the first base. Sequences LGHNA (CDR1) and YSLEER (CDR2) are obtained from the germline V gene.

What the study reported, not specific to this receptor: Sharing across several donors was observed for approximately 5% of naive CD4, over 3% of naive CD8, 2% to 2.5% of memory CD4, and around 0.44% of memory CD8 clonotypes. Because the study included a small number of donors, the genetic and exposure-history diversity represented was limited. Higher generation probabilities were observed for clonotypes shared by all four sorted-subset donors than for non-shared clonotypes. Sampling was limited to blood, and TCR repertoires in tissue likely differ from TCR repertoires in blood. Pairwise subsampling indicated that sequencing depth was expected to affect the degree of clonotype sharing among donors. Rarefaction of sorted-subset datasets indicated incomplete sequencing despite the large sequencing depth. Naive subsets generally had larger estimated clonotype richness than memory subsets.

In its sample, this clone was seen a few times. Its target antigen remains unknown. Per-base qualities were not stored, and no clone one base away is much larger. Using the deep immunoSEQ assay, multiplex PCR amplified TCR CDR3 regions from genomic DNA. Genomic DNA extracted from each cell subset was distributed evenly over all wells of several immunoSEQ 96-well plates, and each plate served as one replicate. For sorted subsets, about 220 ng of genomic DNA, equivalent to 30,000 or so T cell genomes, went into each replicate PCR. Purified libraries were quantified with a Qubit 3.0 fluorometer, sized on a Bioanalyzer 2100, and re-quantified with the KAPA Library Quantification kit. Each immunoSEQ 96-well plate was sequenced on its own single-read 150-cycle Illumina NextSeq 550 flow cell. Regarding the original processing steps: Because the immunoSEQ output included only junctional sequences and no quality scores, the filtering could not be the same as the filtering used for full-length reads. Sequences were annotated with PyIR, a Python wrapper for IgBLAST v1.9, and V/J genes and CDR3 were assigned using IMGT germline references. Reads were filtered out if the reads had weak V/J assignments (E-value above 1e-6), no CDR3, stop codons, out-of-frame junctions, or ambiguous translated residues. V3J clonotypes were defined by identical inferred V gene, J gene, and CDR3 amino acid sequence. The percentage overlap between two repertoires was calculated by dividing the number of shared unique clonotypes by the size of the smaller repertoire. Three approaches were used to assess repertoire richness: RTK rarefaction, the Chao1 estimator, and Recon v2.1 estimates of unobserved clonotypes. Generation probabilities for all TCRbeta clonotypes obtained by the gDNA method from several donors were computed using OLGA. The immuneACCESS repertoire file appears here via TCRdb, limited to in-frame rearrangements. These files lack a portion of the clones; in checked studies, under half of the deficit traces to unresolved V genes, and the cause of the others is not known. V and J calls and clone size are those listed in that table; D and trimming were worked out from the DNA. In all, the sample holds 1,100,000 or so clones, and approximately 80% of those were seen once. The top ten constitute approximately 0.5% of the sample.

This clonotype was sampled from a young man in good health. Some clones in this sample may be carry-over from other donors' samples. The sequencing sample was made of memory CD4+ T cells from PBMCs. The cell subset or site label corresponds to: CD45RA-negative fraction. The sequence joins TRBV4-3 to TRBJ1-1; the best D guess is TRBD1, with 6 bases matching. This receptor has the CDR3 CASSQDQGWTEAFF. Read as DNA, the sequence is TGCGCCAGCAGCCAGGATCAGGGGTGGACTGAAGCTTTCTTT.